What follows are 28 T cell receptor beta chains derived from one specimen sequenced in a study of T cells in Graves' hyperthyroidism and ophthalmopathy. Amplified TCR beta CDR3 regions derived from RNA transcripts. An initial round of RT-PCR targeting the TCR CDR3 relied on the HTBI primer set. MiXCR, run by TCRdb on the multiplex PCR reads, gives a single entry per CDR3 protein. Of hundreds of thousands of distinct CDR3 sequences in the sample, around 15% are singletons; the top ten hold approximately 3.9%. Sample: blood. Source of these receptors: a woman aged 30 to 39 with Graves' hyperthyroidism.

This clonotype was seen many times. The chain employs TRBV27 and TRBJ1-4; D may be TRBD1 (6 bases). V was cut by 9 bases and J by 7 bases, with 15 bases left in between. CDR3 length equals 13 residues. Germline assignment: CDR1 MNHEY and CDR2 SMNVEV (reference sequence). The CDR3 sequence is CASSTGTTEKLFF. As DNA, the CDR3 is TGTGCCAGTTCTACAGGGACAACTGAAAAACTGTTTTTT.

Regarding this clonotype: This could be a read error, since a much larger clone is one nucleotide away. V gene TRBV6-5 combines with J gene TRBJ1-1, with D perhaps matching TRBD1 (5 bases). Germline values: CDR1 MNHEY, CDR2 SVGAGI. The CDR3 is 14 amino acids. This CDR3 is CASSYFRGGTEDFF. DNA for the CDR3: TGTGCCAGCAGTTACTTTAGGGGTGGCACTGAAGATTTCTTT.

The table lists this clonotype with many counts. The chain couples TRBV28 to TRBJ2-7; 7 positions match TRBD1. The V segment lost 5 bases and the J segment 0 bases; nucleotides outside the gene matches: 7. This CDR3 has 15 residues. The V gene's germline CDR1 is MDHEN and CDR2 SYDVKM. DNA for the CDR3: TGTGCCAGCAGTCCTCAGGGGGTAATCTCCTACGAGCAGTACTTC. Translated: CASSPQGVISYEQYF. The full variable domain, in which reference TRBV28 and TRBJ2-7 provide the parts outside the CDR3, is DVKVTQSSRYLVKRTGEKVFLECVQDMDHENMFWYRQDPGLGLRLIYFSYDVKMKEKGDIPEGYSVSREKKERFSLILESASTNQTSMYLCASSPQGVISYEQYFGPGTRLTVT.

V gene TRBV20-1 combines with J gene TRBJ1-1; D gene unclear. Per germline, CDR1 DFQATT and CDR2 SNEGSKA (reference sequence). This CDR3 comprises 14 residues. V was shortened by 2 bases and J by 0 bases, with 10 bases between the two germline ends. CDR3 coding DNA: TGCAGTGCTAGACTCGGCTCGATGAACACTGAAGCTTTCTTT. As protein: CSARLGSMNTEAFF.

In this sample, this clonotype turned up a few times. The genes are TRBV7-8 and TRBJ2-7, with D possibly TRBD2 on 6 matching bases. The germline V and J ends were trimmed by 2 bases and 4 bases, with 24 bases remaining between them. The CDR3 is 18 residues long. Germline V gene sequence: CDR1 SGHVS, CDR2 FQNEAQ. The CDR3 DNA is TGTGCCAGCAGCTTACTAGCGATGATGCAGGCTCTTAGGTACGAGCAGTACTTC. This codes for CASSLLAMMQALRYEQYF.

This clonotype was observed many times. The V gene is TRBV20-1, the J gene TRBJ2-3; 9 positions match TRBD2. The CDR3 sequence is 14 residues long. Germline-derived CDR1 and CDR2 are DFQATT and SNEGSKA (reference sequence). Unmatched junction bases numbered 8, after V lost 5 bases and J lost 5 bases. The CDR3 DNA reads as TGCAGTGCTCAATCGGGCGGGAGGGGAGATACGCAGTATTTT. It yields the protein CSAQSGGRGDTQYF.

DNA of the CDR3: TGTGCCAGCTCACTGACAGGGGGCGATCAGCCCCAGCATTTT. Encoded protein: CASSLTGGDQPQHF. The genes are TRBV18 and TRBJ1-5; TRBD1 matches 10 bases. The CDR3 spans 14 residues. V was pared by 4 bases and J by 5 bases, with 2 bases of the junction left unmatched. CDR1 is KGHSH, CDR2 LQKENI, per germline.

V usage is TRBV7-9 and J usage is TRBJ2-3; 7 nucleotides agree with TRBD2. The CDR3 consists of 16 residues. Germline V CDR1 and CDR2: SEHNR, FQNEAQ (reference sequence). The V gene end was trimmed by 4 bases and the J gene end by 13 bases; junction bases not matched to a gene: 20. The CDR3 DNA sequence: TGTGCCAGCAGCTCCCCCGCGGGAGCGCGCCAGATACACAAGTATTTT. Amino acid sequence: CASSSPAGARQIHKYF.

This clonotype was counted at least ten times. CDR3 nucleotides: TGTGCCAGCACAGTCTGGGAGGCCGAAAAACTGTTTTTT. As protein: CASTVWEAEKLFF. This chain uses TRBV12-3 or TRBV12-4 with TRBJ1-4; no definite D call. Trimming left V 7 bases short and J 8 bases short, with 14 bases between. This CDR3 has 13 amino acids.

The chain carries TRBV5-8 and TRBJ1-3; D unclear. Germline lookup yields CDR1 SGHTS and CDR2 YDEGEE. The CDR3 is 13 residues long. V lost 3 bases and J lost 0, with 4 bases in between. The CDR3 is CASSSFSGNTIYF. In DNA, the CDR3 is TGTGCCAGCAGCTCCTTCTCTGGAAACACCATATATTTT.

Ten or more counts support this clonotype. The rearrangement links TRBV2 to TRBJ1-1, with a weak D call TRBD1 (5 bases). The CDR3 sequence is 15 residues long. With 10 bases removed from V and 3 bases from J, the gap between germline ends came to 21 bases. Germline CDR1 SNHLY, CDR2 FYNNEI. CDR3 bases: TGTGCCAACATCGAACGGGGGGATTCCGACACTGAAGCTTTCTTT. Its protein is CANIERGDSDTEAFF.

There are many counts of this clonotype. The chain uses TRBV28 and TRBJ2-5; D is undetermined. The CDR3 is made up of 11 amino acids. With 6 bases removed from V and 5 bases from J, the gap between germline ends came to 7 bases. Germline CDR1 is MDHEN and CDR2 is SYDVKM. CDR3 region: CASSSEETQYF. The CDR3 coding sequence is TGTGCCAGCAGCTCGGAGGAGACCCAGTACTTC.

Turning to this clonotype: This may come from a read error, since a much larger clone is one base off. The chain combines TRBV6-1 with TRBJ2-7; 10 bases agree with TRBD2. Trimming cost V 6 bases and J 3 bases; bases outside gene matches: 8. CDR1 is MNHNS, CDR2 SASEGT, per germline. The CDR3 has 15 amino acids. The CDR3 loop is CASSPKAGGGYEQYF. CDR3 DNA sequence: TGTGCCAGCAGCCCCAAAGCGGGAGGGGGCTACGAGCAGTACTTC.

This clonotype has just a few counts. CDR3 amino acids: CASSLTGQGYNSPLHF. In DNA, the CDR3 is TGTGCCAGCAGCCTCACAGGACAGGGATATAATTCACCCCTCCACTTT. The genes are TRBV7-3 and TRBJ1-6; 8 bases align to TRBD1. The CDR3 length is 16 residues. Germline V gene data show CDR1 as SGHTA and CDR2 as FQGTGA. The trim removed 5 bases at V and 4 bases at J, leaving 7 bases unmatched.

This clonotype was seen ten or more times. The rearrangement uses TRBV28 and TRBJ2-3; TRBD1 matches at 9 bases. Losses at the gene ends were 6 bases for V and 1 base for J; bases not matched to a gene: 5. Germline V gene sequence: CDR1 MDHEN, CDR2 SYDVKM. The CDR3 runs 15 residues. This CDR3 is CASRGYRGRTDTQYF. Written as DNA, the CDR3 is TGTGCCAGCAGGGGGTACAGGGGGCGCACAGATACGCAGTATTTT.

V usage is TRBV30 and J usage is TRBJ2-7; 10 bases match TRBD2. Per the germline V gene, CDR1 is GTSNPN and CDR2 is SVGIG (reference sequence). The CDR3 runs to 13 residues. Unmatched junction bases numbered 4, after V lost 2 bases and J lost 6 bases. CDR3 coding DNA: TGTGCCTGGAGTTTTCTAGCGGGAGTCGAGCAGTACTTC. The encoded protein is CAWSFLAGVEQYF.

This clonotype occurred a few times. The genes are TRBV10-3 and TRBJ1-6; D unresolved. Germline CDR1 reads ENHRY; CDR2 reads SYGVKD. Trimming cost V 3 bases and J 10 bases, with 13 bases left between them. There are 14 residues in the CDR3. The CDR3 spells CAISESGYGSPLHF. The CDR3, as DNA: TGTGCCATCAGTGAATCGGGGTACGGATCACCCCTCCACTTT.

This clonotype was seen many times. The rearrangement links TRBV28 to TRBJ1-6, with 8 bases identical to TRBD1. The V gene end was trimmed by 1 base and the J gene end by 8 bases; junction bases not matched to a gene: 7. This CDR3 region has 16 residues. CDR1 MDHEN and CDR2 SYDVKM come from the germline V gene. The CDR3, as DNA: TGTGCCAGCAGTTTATACCAGGGGGCCACGGATTCACCCCTCCACTTT. Its protein product is CASSLYQGATDSPLHF.

As to this clonotype: A much larger clone differs by one base, so this may be a read error. This rearrangement joins TRBV18 to TRBJ1-5; D gene uncertain. The V end was cut by 2 bases, the J end by 4 bases, with 9 bases between. The germline V gene encodes CDR1 KGHSH and CDR2 LQKENI. The CDR3 totals 14 residues. The CDR3: CASSPGAGNQPQHF. CDR3 in DNA: TGTGCCAGCTCACCAGGAGCAGGTAATCAGCCCCAGCATTTT.

There are many counts of this clonotype. This chain's CDR3 is CASYEGTEAFF. CDR3 nucleotide sequence: TGCGCCAGTTACGAGGGCACTGAAGCTTTCTTT. This sequence joins TRBV5-1 and TRBJ1-1; D unresolved. The CDR3 sequence is 11 residues long. V lost 8 bases, J lost 4 bases, and 9 bases lay in between. CDR1 is SGHRS and CDR2 is YFSETQ in the germline V gene.

This clonotype showed up many times. The chain has TRBV20-1 and TRBJ1-1, with 8 nucleotides matching TRBD1. The germline CDR1 and CDR2 sequences are DFQATT and SNEGSKA (reference sequence). The CDR3 is 13 amino acids. Losses at the gene ends were 7 bases for V and 3 bases for J; bases not matched to a gene: 7. CDR3 sequence: CSVEETGDTEAFF. The CDR3 bases are TGCAGTGTAGAGGAGACAGGGGACACTGAAGCTTTCTTT.

This clonotype was observed a handful of times. This sequence joins TRBV27 and TRBJ2-3, with 8 nucleotides matching TRBD2. Germline loops: CDR1 MNHEY, CDR2 SMNVEV (reference sequence). V was pared by 5 bases and J by 0 bases, with 7 bases of the junction left unmatched. This CDR3 spans 16 amino acids. The CDR3 coding sequence is TGTGCCAGCAGTCCCCCGGGGGGGGGGAGCACAGATACGCAGTATTTT. Its translation: CASSPPGGGSTDTQYF.

CDR3 sequence: CASSYDIGLGHSPLHF. CDR3 DNA sequence: TGTGCCAGCAGTTACGATATTGGACTCGGCCATTCACCCCTCCACTTT. The V gene is TRBV6-6, the J gene TRBJ1-6; D ambiguous. The CDR3 runs 16 residues. Germline V lookup: CDR1 MNHNY, CDR2 SVGAGI (reference sequence). The ends were cut back, 2 bases at V and 8 bases at J, with 16 bases in the middle.

The J gene is TRBJ1-4, the V gene TRBV2; 9 nucleotides line up with TRBD1. The length of the CDR3 is 13 residues. Unmatched junction bases numbered 2, after V lost 7 bases and J lost 5 bases. Per the germline V gene, CDR1 is SNHLY and CDR2 is FYNNEI. The CDR3 here is CASKTGGNEKLFF. In DNA, the CDR3 is TGTGCCAGCAAAACAGGGGGCAATGAAAAACTGTTTTTT. Together with reference TRBV2 and TRBJ1-4, the CDR3 gives the full variable domain: EPEVTQTPSHQVTQMGQEVILRCVPISNHLYFYWYRQILGQKVEFLVSFYNNEISEKSEIFDDQFSVERPDGSNFTLKIRSTKLEDSAMYFCASKTGGNEKLFFGSGTQLSVL.

In its sample, this clonotype was seen many times. This rearrangement joins TRBV24-1 to TRBJ1-1; D gene ambiguous. The CDR3 consists of 13 residues. V lost 6 bases, J lost 4 bases, and 11 bases lay in between. CDR1 KGHDR and CDR2 SFDVKD come from the germline V gene. CDR3 in DNA: TGTGCCACCAGTAGGAGTGGCCTCACTGAAGCTTTCTTT. Translating gives CATSRSGLTEAFF.

The chain uses TRBV6-2 or TRBV6-3 and TRBJ2-3; D is possibly TRBD1 (6 bases). The ends were cut back, 11 bases at V and 1 base at J, with 16 bases in the middle. CDR1 and CDR2 (germline): MNHEY, SVGEGT. This CDR3 is built from 14 residues. The CDR3 protein is CAQADSFRTDTQYF. DNA of the CDR3: TGTGCCCAAGCGGACAGCTTCCGCACAGATACGCAGTATTTT.

In regard to this clonotype: A much larger clone lies one base from this, so it may be a read error. The chain is built from TRBV24-1 and TRBJ2-2; 7 bases map to TRBD1. Germline V lookup: CDR1 KGHDR, CDR2 SFDVKD. The CDR3 covers 16 residues. The CDR3 here is CAASDAATGIQGELFF. Here the CDR3 DNA reads TGTGCCGCCAGTGATGCCGCGACAGGGATACAGGGGGAGCTGTTTTTT.

This clonotype was seen at least ten times. The rearrangement uses TRBV5-1 and TRBJ2-1, with 13 nucleotides matching TRBD2. Germline lookup yields CDR1 SGHRS and CDR2 YFSETQ. This CDR3 region has 16 residues. V trimming: 4 bases; J trimming: 6 bases; junction bases outside the gene matches: 7. In DNA form, the CDR3 reads TGCGCCAGCAGCGGACCGGGACTAGCGGGAATCAATGAGCAGTTCTTC. Translated, it gives CASSGPGLAGINEQFF.